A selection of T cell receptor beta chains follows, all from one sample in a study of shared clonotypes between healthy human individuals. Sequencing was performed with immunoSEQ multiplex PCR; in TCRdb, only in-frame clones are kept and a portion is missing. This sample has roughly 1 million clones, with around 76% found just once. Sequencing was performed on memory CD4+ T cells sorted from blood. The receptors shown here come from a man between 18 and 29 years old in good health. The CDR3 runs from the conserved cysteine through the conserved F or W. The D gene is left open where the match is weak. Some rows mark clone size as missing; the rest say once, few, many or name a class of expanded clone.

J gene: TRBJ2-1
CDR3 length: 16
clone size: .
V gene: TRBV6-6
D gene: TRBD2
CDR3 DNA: TGTGCCAGCAGCAGAACTAGCGGAGGCTCCTACAATGAGCAGTTCTTC
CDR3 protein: CASSRTSGGSYNEQFF

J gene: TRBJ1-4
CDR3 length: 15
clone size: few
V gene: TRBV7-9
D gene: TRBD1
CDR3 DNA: TGTGCCAGCAGCTCAGGTGACAGGGGAAATGAAAAACTGTTTTTT
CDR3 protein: CASSSGDRGNEKLFF

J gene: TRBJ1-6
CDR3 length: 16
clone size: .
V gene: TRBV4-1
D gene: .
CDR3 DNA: TGCGCCAGCAGCCAAGGGGGTGGGGGGGCCGATTCACCCCTCCACTTT
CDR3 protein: CASSQGGGGADSPLHF

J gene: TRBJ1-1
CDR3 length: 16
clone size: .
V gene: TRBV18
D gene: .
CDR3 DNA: TGTGCCAGCTCGGCGCAGGGCAGGGGATTCGACGCTGAAGCTTTCTTT
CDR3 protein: CASSAQGRGFDAEAFF

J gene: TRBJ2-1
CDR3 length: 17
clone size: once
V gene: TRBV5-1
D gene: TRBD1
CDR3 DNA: TGCGCCAGCAGCTTGGACGCAACAGGGGTAAGCTACAATGAGCAGTTCTTC
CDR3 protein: CASSLDATGVSYNEQFF

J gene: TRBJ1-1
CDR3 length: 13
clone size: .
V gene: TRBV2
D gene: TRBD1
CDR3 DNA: TGTGCCAGCAGAGGACAGGGAGAGGCTGAAGCTTTCTTT
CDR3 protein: CASRGQGEAEAFF

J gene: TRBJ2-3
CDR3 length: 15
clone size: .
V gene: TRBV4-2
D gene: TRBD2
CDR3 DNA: TGTGCCAGCAGCCAGTCGGGAGGGGCAGTGGATACGCAGTATTTT
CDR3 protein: CASSQSGGAVDTQYF

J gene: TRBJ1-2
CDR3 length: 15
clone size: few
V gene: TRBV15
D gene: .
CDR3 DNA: TGTGCCACCAGCACGGGCAGGGCCGCTAACTATGGCTACACCTTC
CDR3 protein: CATSTGRAANYGYTF

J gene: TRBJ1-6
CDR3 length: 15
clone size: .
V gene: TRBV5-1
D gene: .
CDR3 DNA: TGCGCCAGCAGCCACAGGGAGACCTATAATTCACCCCTCCACTTT
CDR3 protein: CASSHRETYNSPLHF

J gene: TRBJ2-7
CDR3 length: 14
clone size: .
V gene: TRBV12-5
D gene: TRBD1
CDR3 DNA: TGTGCTAGTGGTTTGGGTCAGGGGGCTGGAGAGCAGTACTTC
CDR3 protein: CASGLGQGAGEQYF

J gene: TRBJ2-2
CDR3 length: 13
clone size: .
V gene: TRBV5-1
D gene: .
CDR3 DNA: TGCGCCAGCAGCTTTGGTGGCACCGGGGAGCTGTTTTTT
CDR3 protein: CASSFGGTGELFF

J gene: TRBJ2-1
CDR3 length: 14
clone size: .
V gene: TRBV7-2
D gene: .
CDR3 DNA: TGTGCCAGCAGGGGAGATCGGAGCGGAAATGAGCAGTTCTTC
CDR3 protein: CASRGDRSGNEQFF

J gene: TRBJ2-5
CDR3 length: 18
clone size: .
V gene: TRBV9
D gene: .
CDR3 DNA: TGTGCCAGCAGCGTAGCCCACCTAACGGGGGGCCTGGGAGAGACCCAGTACTTC
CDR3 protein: CASSVAHLTGGLGETQYF

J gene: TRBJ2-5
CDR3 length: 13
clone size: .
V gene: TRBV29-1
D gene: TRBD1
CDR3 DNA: TGCAGCGTCGCCGGGACAGCTCAAGAGACCCAGTACTTC
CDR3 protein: CSVAGTAQETQYF

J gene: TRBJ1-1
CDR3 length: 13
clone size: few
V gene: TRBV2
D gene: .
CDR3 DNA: TGTGCCAGCAGTGGGACGGCTAACACTGAAGCTTTCTTT
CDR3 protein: CASSGTANTEAFF

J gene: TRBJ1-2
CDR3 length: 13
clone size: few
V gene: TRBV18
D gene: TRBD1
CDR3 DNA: TGTGCCAGCTCACCAGACAGGGCCTATGGCTACACCTTC
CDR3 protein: CASSPDRAYGYTF

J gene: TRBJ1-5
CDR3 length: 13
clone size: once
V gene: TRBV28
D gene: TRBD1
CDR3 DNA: TGTGCCAGCGCGGGACAGGGGTTGCAGCCCCAGCATTTT
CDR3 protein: CASAGQGLQPQHF

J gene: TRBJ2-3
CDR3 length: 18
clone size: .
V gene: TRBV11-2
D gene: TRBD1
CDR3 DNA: TGTGCCAGCAGCTTAGAAGGAAAAGGGGACAGGGACGCAGATACGCAGTATTTT
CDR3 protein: CASSLEGKGDRDADTQYF

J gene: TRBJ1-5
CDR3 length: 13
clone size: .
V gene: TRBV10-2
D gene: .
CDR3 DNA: TGCGCCAGCAGTGAAAATTACAATCAGCCCCAGCATTTT
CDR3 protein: CASSENYNQPQHF

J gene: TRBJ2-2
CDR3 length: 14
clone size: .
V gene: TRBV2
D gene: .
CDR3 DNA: TGTGCCAGCCTACCGGGGATATCGGGCGGGGAGCTGTTTTTT
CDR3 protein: CASLPGISGGELFF

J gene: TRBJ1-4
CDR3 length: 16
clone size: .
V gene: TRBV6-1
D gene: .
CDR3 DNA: TGTGCCAGCAGTGAAGCCTGGGGGCTGGCTAATGAAAAACTGTTTTTT
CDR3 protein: CASSEAWGLANEKLFF